This TCR beta chain was profiled in a study of T cell responses to AZD1222 COVID-19 vaccine. About the study: Recipients boosted at about 4 weeks or about 12 weeks are pooled. Study conclusions and caveats: Recipients of AZD1222 seropositive at baseline numbered only 5 or 6. Repertoire sampling happened only post peak T cell response. Among the donors, most were white British and more were female, and clonal diversity was possibly underestimated.

On this clone: Its antigen is undetermined.

Trimming cost V 2 bases and J 7 bases; bases outside gene matches: 6. Germline CDR1 reads LGHDT; CDR2 reads YNNKEL (reference sequence). CDR3 size: 15 residues. Only in-frame clones appear in the TCRdb table, and some are missing; sequencing was by immunoSEQ multiplex PCR. The sample shows roughly 150,000 clones, about nine tenths of them seen only once. The receptor comes from an adult in good health. The rearrangement uses TRBV3-1 (or the pseudogene TRBV3-2) and TRBJ2-7; TRBD2 matches at 12 bases. The sequencing here drew on peripheral blood, taken on day 0 of AZD1222 vaccination. In DNA, the CDR3 is TGTGCCAGCAGCCAACTAGCGGGGGGGACGGGGGAGCAGTACTTC. It translates to CASSQLAGGTGEQYF.